The rows below give T cell receptor beta chains drawn from one sample of a study of blood T cell repertoires in COVID-19. Measured with immunoSEQ multiplex PCR; TCRdb has only the in-frame clones, and not every one. The repertoire consists of 50,000 to 65,000 clones, with over 60% occurring once and the leading ten covering 4% to 5%. The sequencing sample was made of peripheral blood. Receptors originate from a woman aged 70 to 79 with COVID-19, enrolled during active disease. The CDR3 runs from the conserved cysteine through the conserved F or W. D genes are given only for firm matches. Expanded clones are given a class, and other clones once, few, many or no size at all.

j_gene	d_gene	v_gene	abundance	CDR3aa	CDR3nt
TRBJ1-1	-	TRBV5-8	few	CASSLPSPEAFF	TGTGCCAGCAGCTTGCCGAGTCCTGAAGCTTTCTTT
TRBJ1-6	-	TRBV2	-	CASRLTGLRNSPLHF	TGTGCCAGCAGACTCACAGGGCTGAGAAATTCACCCCTCCACTTT
TRBJ1-5	TRBD1	TRBV7-9	-	CARRDSLSNQPQHF	TGTGCCAGAAGGGACAGTCTTAGCAATCAGCCCCAGCATTTT
TRBJ2-1	TRBD2	TRBV4-1	-	CASSQELAGGYNEQFF	TGCGCCAGCAGCCAAGAACTAGCGGGAGGGTACAATGAGCAGTTCTTC
TRBJ2-1	TRBD2	TRBV12-5	-	CASGLNPAGGLVRRAYNEQFF	TGTGCTAGTGGTTTGAATCCCGCGGGAGGGCTGGTGAGGAGGGCCTACAATGAGCAGTTCTTC
TRBJ2-5	-	TRBV6-2/TRBV6-3	-	CASSTIAENQETQYF	TGTGCCAGCAGTACAATAGCGGAGAACCAAGAGACCCAGTACTTC
TRBJ1-5	-	TRBV6-2/TRBV6-3	-	CASSYRVGQGKDQPQHF	TGTGCCAGCAGTTACCGGGTGGGGCAGGGGAAAGATCAGCCCCAGCATTTT
TRBJ2-2	-	TRBV18	-	CASSPGGEVTGELFF	TGTGCCAGCTCACCAGGGGGCGAAGTCACCGGGGAGCTGTTTTTT
TRBJ2-3	-	TRBV7-8	-	CASRGATDTQYF	TGTGCCAGCAGGGGAGCCACAGATACGCAGTATTTT
TRBJ1-1	-	TRBV6-5	-	CASAGAMNTEAFF	TGTGCGTCCGCAGGGGCTATGAACACTGAAGCTTTCTTT
TRBJ2-1	TRBD2	TRBV29-1	-	CSVDTSGTYNEQFF	TGCAGCGTTGACACTAGCGGGACCTACAATGAGCAGTTCTTC
TRBJ2-3	TRBD2	TRBV5-5	once	CASSLTSGNTDTQYF	TGTGCCAGCAGCTTGACTAGCGGGAACACAGATACGCAGTATTTT
TRBJ1-2	-	TRBV20-1	-	CSAPGGLGYTF	TGCAGTGCTCCCGGCGGTCTTGGCTACACCTTC
TRBJ1-3	-	TRBV7-6	-	CASSLARNRISGNTIYF	TGTGCCAGCAGCTTAGCCAGGAACAGGATCTCTGGAAACACCATATATTTT
TRBJ1-6	-	TRBV2	-	CASSRAGDSPLHF	TGTGCCAGCAGCCGCGCGGGGGATTCACCCCTCCACTTT
TRBJ1-1	-	TRBV28	-	CASSRGGNTEAFF	TGTGCCAGCTCACGGGGGGGGAACACTGAAGCTTTCTTT
TRBJ1-2	TRBD1	TRBV7-2	once	CASSLQGVGYGYTF	TGTGCCAGCAGCCTACAGGGGGTGGGCTATGGCTACACCTTC
TRBJ1-1	-	TRBV27	few	CASSLGARNTEAFF	TGTGCCAGCAGTTTAGGAGCTCGGAACACTGAAGCTTTCTTT
TRBJ2-5	TRBD2	TRBV13	-	CASSPLTSGGRQETQYF	TGTGCCAGCAGCCCGCTGACTAGCGGGGGGCGCCAAGAGACCCAGTACTTC
TRBJ2-1	-	TRBV6-2/TRBV6-3	-	CASSYGPPEYNEQFF	TGTGCCAGCAGTTACGGGCCGCCCGAGTACAATGAGCAGTTCTTC
TRBJ1-1	-	TRBV19	-	CASSIARLNTEAFF	TGTGCCAGTAGTATAGCACGGTTGAACACTGAAGCTTTCTTT
TRBJ2-3	TRBD2	TRBV2	-	CASETGGVTDTQYF	TGTGCCAGCGAGACGGGGGGTGTAACAGATACGCAGTATTTT
TRBJ2-5	TRBD1	TRBV4-3	-	CASSRGTDYQETQYF	TGCGCCAGCAGCCGAGGGACAGACTACCAAGAGACCCAGTACTTC
TRBJ2-2	TRBD2	TRBV9	-	CASSVEPAGVTGELFF	TGTGCCAGCAGCGTAGAGCCAGCGGGAGTCACCGGGGAGCTGTTTTTT
TRBJ2-3	-	TRBV15	-	CATSRVGTDTQYF	TGTGCCACCAGCAGAGTCGGGACAGATACGCAGTATTTT
TRBJ2-1	TRBD1	TRBV6-6	-	CASSYTGQGYNEQFF	TGTGCCAGCAGTTACACGGGACAGGGGTACAATGAGCAGTTCTTC
TRBJ2-2	-	TRBV7-9	-	CASSPQGWDTGELFF	TGTGCCAGCAGCCCCCAGGGGTGGGATACCGGGGAGCTGTTTTTT
TRBJ1-1	-	TRBV29-1	-	CSVEGQPNTEAFF	TGCAGCGTTGAAGGACAGCCGAACACTGAAGCTTTCTTT
TRBJ1-5	-	TRBV19	-	CASSIGRGGQPQHF	TGTGCCAGTAGTATTGGCAGGGGTGGTCAGCCCCAGCATTTT
TRBJ2-3	-	TRBV15	-	CATSLLGGGADTQYF	TGTGCCACCAGCCTACTCGGAGGCGGGGCAGATACGCAGTATTTT
TRBJ2-1	TRBD1	TRBV13	-	CASSLRTGYNEQFF	TGTGCCAGCAGCCTACGGACAGGATACAATGAGCAGTTCTTC
TRBJ1-1	-	TRBV12-3/TRBV12-4	-	CASSLVAGRAFF	TGTGCCAGCAGTTTAGTAGCCGGGAGGGCTTTCTTT
TRBJ1-5	-	TRBV19	-	CASSISLLRVSNQPQHF	TGTGCCAGTAGTATTTCCCTCCTGCGGGTTAGCAATCAGCCCCAGCATTTT
TRBJ1-4	-	TRBV6-5	-	CASTEGGSNEKLFF	TGTGCCAGCACCGAGGGGGGGAGTAATGAAAAACTGTTTTTT
TRBJ2-3	-	TRBV9	-	CASSTTRDFADTQYF	TGTGCCAGCAGCACTACCCGGGACTTCGCAGATACGCAGTATTTT
TRBJ1-3	-	TRBV6-5	-	CASTSLNTIYF	TGTGCCAGCACGTCCCTAAACACCATATATTTT
TRBJ1-2	TRBD1	TRBV19	-	CASSILNRGDGYTF	TGTGCCAGTAGTATTCTTAACAGGGGCGATGGCTACACCTTC
TRBJ1-1	TRBD1	TRBV5-5	-	CASSVTGTGYTEAFF	TGTGCCAGCAGCGTTACCGGGACAGGGTACACTGAAGCTTTCTTT
TRBJ2-7	-	TRBV7-2	once	CASSSQQGIEQYF	TGTGCCAGCAGCTCCCAGCAGGGAATCGAGCAGTACTTC
TRBJ1-4	-	TRBV5-1	-	CASSRRGVVTNERNEKLFF	TGCGCCAGCAGCCGGAGGGGTGTGGTGACAAACGAGAGAAATGAAAAACTGTTTTTT
TRBJ2-1	-	TRBV7-9	few	CASTTVGGYYNEQFF	TGTGCCAGCACCACAGTCGGAGGTTACTACAATGAGCAGTTCTTC
TRBJ1-5	-	TRBV7-3	-	CASSLSGQSSNQPQHF	TGTGCCAGCAGCTTAAGTGGGCAGAGTAGCAATCAGCCCCAGCATTTT
TRBJ1-2	TRBD1	TRBV4-2	-	CASSQDGTGTFGYTF	TGTGCCAGCAGCCAAGATGGGACAGGGACGTTTGGCTACACCTTC
TRBJ2-4	-	TRBV1	-	CTSSQEKRDHFLAKNIQYF	TGCACCAGCAGCCAAGAAAAGCGGGATCACTTCTTAGCCAAAAACATTCAGTACTTC
TRBJ2-3	TRBD2	TRBV5-8	-	CASSLESSGTDTQYF	TGTGCCAGCAGCTTGGAGTCTAGCGGTACAGATACGCAGTATTTT
TRBJ2-1	-	TRBV7-3	-	CASSLKATYSSYNEQFF	TGTGCCAGCAGCCTGAAGGCTACCTACAGCTCCTACAATGAGCAGTTCTTC
TRBJ2-7	TRBD1	TRBV5-1	once	CASSLTGASYEQYF	TGCGCCAGCAGCCTCACAGGGGCTAGCTACGAGCAGTACTTC
TRBJ1-4	TRBD1	TRBV19	few	CASRDRANEKLFF	TGTGCCAGCCGGGACAGGGCTAATGAAAAACTGTTTTTT
TRBJ2-4	-	TRBV21-1	-	CASSKVGGDSLYF	TGTGCCAGCAGCAAAGTCGGAGGGGACAGTCTGTACTTC
TRBJ2-1	TRBD2	TRBV15	-	CATSRDAPSGGGNEQFF	TGTGCCACCAGCAGAGATGCCCCGTCGGGGGGAGGGAATGAGCAGTTCTTC
TRBJ1-6	-	TRBV12-5	-	CASAPTTGGNNSPLHF	TGTGCTAGTGCCCCAACGACGGGGGGGAATAATTCACCCCTCCACTTT
TRBJ2-4	-	TRBV6-4	-	CASMRSERAKNIQYF	TGTGCCAGCATGAGGTCCGAGAGAGCCAAAAACATTCAGTACTTC
TRBJ2-4	TRBD2	TRBV7-2	-	CASSLAGSGGALAKNIQYF	TGTGCCAGCAGCTTAGCTGGTAGCGGGGGGGCCCTAGCCAAAAACATTCAGTACTTC
TRBJ2-3	-	TRBV6-6	-	CASSFPGTDTQYF	TGTGCCAGCAGTTTCCCTGGCACAGATACGCAGTATTTT
TRBJ2-5	TRBD2	TRBV27	-	CASSLLFSGGKETQYF	TGTGCCAGCAGTTTATTGTTTAGCGGGGGAAAAGAGACCCAGTACTTC
TRBJ1-4	-	TRBV10-2	-	CASMPRGNEKLFF	TGCGCCAGCATGCCTAGGGGGAATGAAAAACTGTTTTTT